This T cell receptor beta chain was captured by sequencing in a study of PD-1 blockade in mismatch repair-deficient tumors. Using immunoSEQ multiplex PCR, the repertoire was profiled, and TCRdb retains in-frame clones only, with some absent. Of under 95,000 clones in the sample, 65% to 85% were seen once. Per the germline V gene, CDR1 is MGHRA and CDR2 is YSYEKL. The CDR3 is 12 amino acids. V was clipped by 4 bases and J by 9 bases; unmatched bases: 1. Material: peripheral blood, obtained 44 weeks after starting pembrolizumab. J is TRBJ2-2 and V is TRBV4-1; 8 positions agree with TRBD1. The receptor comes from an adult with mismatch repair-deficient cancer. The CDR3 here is CASSRTGRELFF. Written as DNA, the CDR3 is TGCGCCAGCAGCCGGACAGGGAGGGAGCTGTTTTTT.